Shown below are 27 T cell receptor beta chains from a single sample sequenced in a study of type 1 regulatory T cells. What these receptors recognize is not known. TCRdb re-derived calls from the reads in MiXCR, one entry per CDR3 protein. The data show about 59,000 distinct CDR3 sequences, 62% seen once. Sequenced material: cultured non-Tr1 T cells, either the whole culture or a sorted T cell fraction (not recorded which). The receptors originated from a human donor in good health.

The J gene is TRBJ2-1, the V gene TRBV29-1; 9 bases fit TRBD2. Germline CDR1 is SQVTM and CDR2 is ANQGSEA. The CDR3 covers 16 residues. J was trimmed by 7 bases and V by 6 bases; bases with no gene match: 16. This CDR3 reads CSVFLAGTSIRNEQFF. CDR3 DNA: TGCAGCGTATTCCTAGCGGGAACGTCCATACGGAATGAGCAGTTCTTC.

The V call is TRBV6-5, the J call TRBJ1-2, with a tentative D call TRBD1 (5 bases). V was pared by 5 bases and J by 4 bases, with 14 bases between. Germline CDR1 MNHEY, CDR2 SVGAGI. This CDR3 contains 14 residues. This CDR3 reads CASSDKGPPYGYTF. The DNA for the CDR3 is TGTGCCAGCAGTGACAAGGGACCGCCCTATGGCTACACCTTC.

On this clonotype itself: Without the conserved terminal phenylalanine or tryptophan, this CDR3 likely stems from a read error. J is TRBJ2-5 and V is TRBV2, with D maybe TRBD1 (6 bases). The V end was cut by 7 bases, the J end by 5 bases, with 17 bases between. The CDR3 runs to 14 residues. CDR1 is SNHLY and CDR2 is FYNNEI in the germline V gene. The CDR3, as DNA: TGTGCCAGCATTTGGACAGACGTGCTGGAGACCCAGTACGTC. This codes for CASIWTDVLETQYV.

This clonotype was seen a few times. The chain uses TRBV5-1 and TRBJ1-5; D is ambiguous. With 4 bases removed from V and 10 bases from J, the gap between germline ends came to 15 bases. This CDR3 region has 13 residues. Germline V CDR1 and CDR2: SGHRS, YFSETQ. Here the CDR3 reads CASSPDGDRPQHF. The DNA for the CDR3 is TGCGCCAGCAGCCCGGACGGGGATCGTCCCCAGCATTTT.

The chain combines TRBV4-3 with TRBJ2-6; D ambiguous. The germline gives CDR1 LGHNA, CDR2 YSLEER. This CDR3 contains 17 residues. V was cut by 1 base and J by 0 bases, with 10 bases left in between. CDR3 in DNA: TGCGCCAGCAGCCAAGTGGTTAGGATCTCTGGGGCCAACGTCCTGACTTTC. Translating it yields CASSQVVRISGANVLTF.

The chain employs TRBV5-1 and TRBJ2-5; 7 bases map to TRBD1. CDR1 and CDR2 from the germline V gene are SGHRS and YFSETQ. The CDR3 runs 15 residues. V gave up 6 bases and J gave up 3 bases; unmatched junction bases: 11. The chain's CDR3 is CASNSLGTDEETQYF. The CDR3 DNA sequence: TGCGCCAGCAACTCTCTCGGGACAGATGAAGAGACCCAGTACTTC.

The CDR3 is CSASGLAGVNIQYF. The CDR3 DNA follows: TGCAGTGCCAGTGGACTAGCTGGAGTCAACATTCAGTACTTC. V and J are TRBV20-1 and TRBJ2-4, with 8 bases lining up with TRBD2. The CDR3 contains 14 residues. With 6 bases clipped from V and 7 bases from J, the junction kept 11 bases outside the gene matches. Germline values: CDR1 DFQATT, CDR2 SNEGSKA (reference sequence).

CDR3 sequence (DNA): TGTGCCAGCAGCCAGGGGCAGCAAGAGACCCAGTACTTC. Translating it yields CASSQGQQETQYF. The V gene is TRBV14, the J gene TRBJ2-5; the D gene is possibly TRBD1 (5 bases). The V and J ends lost 3 bases and 2 bases respectively, with 7 bases between them. Looked up from germline, CDR1 is SGHDN and CDR2 is FVKESK. This CDR3 is 13 amino acids long.

This chain joins TRBV19 and TRBJ1-2, with a possible D match to TRBD1 (6 bases). The CDR3 runs 13 residues. V lost 2 bases and J 4 bases, leaving 8 bases between the germline ends. Germline V gene lookup returns CDR1 LNHDA and CDR2 SQIVND (reference sequence). For the CDR3, the DNA is TGTGCCAGTAGTATATCAGGGGCCTATGGCTACACCTTC. It translates to CASSISGAYGYTF. Based on the CDR3 plus reference TRBV19 and TRBJ1-2, the full variable domain is DGGITQSPKYLFRKEGQNVTLSCEQNLNHDAMYWYRQDPGQGLRLIYYSQIVNDFQKGDIAEGYSVSREKKESFPLTVTSAQKNPTAFYLCASSISGAYGYTFGSGTRLTVV.

This chain links TRBV20-1 with TRBJ2-5; maybe TRBD2 (6 bases). V shed 4 bases and J shed 3 bases, with 12 bases lying between them. The CDR3 is made up of 13 amino acids. CDR1 is DFQATT, CDR2 SNEGSKA, per germline (reference sequence). The CDR3 is CSAIFGGEETQYF. The CDR3, as DNA: TGCAGTGCTATATTCGGGGGTGAAGAGACCCAGTACTTC.

The CDR3 protein is CASSLALSGRADTGELFF. The CDR3 DNA reads as TGTGCCAGCAGTTTAGCCCTCTCCGGGAGGGCCGACACCGGGGAGCTGTTTTTT. The chain is built from TRBV12-3 or TRBV12-4 and TRBJ2-2, with TRBD2 identical over 8 bases. V gave up 0 bases and J gave up 3 bases; unmatched junction bases: 9. CDR3 size: 18 residues.

The chain employs TRBV6-1 and TRBJ2-3; no reliable D call. V lost 6 bases, J lost 0 bases, and 10 bases lay in between. From germline, CDR1 is MNHNS and CDR2 SASEGT. This CDR3 spans 14 amino acids. The CDR3 here is CASRVKTSTDTQYF. The CDR3 DNA sequence: TGTGCCAGCAGGGTAAAGACTAGCACAGATACGCAGTATTTT.

The rearrangement links TRBV20-1 to TRBJ2-7; TRBD1 or TRBD2 may be the D gene (6 bases each). Germline V gene sequence: CDR1 DFQATT, CDR2 SNEGSKA (reference sequence). V was trimmed by 3 bases and J by 7 bases, leaving 16 bases between them. This CDR3 spans 13 amino acids. The CDR3 sequence is CSASSGGGEEQYF. The CDR3 bases are TGCAGTGCTAGTTCCGGGGGCGGGGAAGAGCAGTACTTC.

The table lists this clonotype with a few counts. The chain carries TRBV12-3 or TRBV12-4 and TRBJ2-7; TRBD2 agrees at 16 bases. The CDR3 spans 16 residues. Germline trimming cut 6 bases from V and 4 bases from J; bases unmatched to any gene: 6. CDR3 nucleotide sequence: TGTGCCAGCAGACTCGGGACTAGCGGGAGGGATTACGAGCAGTACTTC. It is translated as CASRLGTSGRDYEQYF.

The J gene is TRBJ1-1, the V gene TRBV2; 7 nucleotides match TRBD1. Germline assignment: CDR1 SNHLY and CDR2 FYNNEI. V shed 6 bases and J 8 bases; nucleotides not matched to a gene: 6. CDR3 length: 12 amino acids. The CDR3 region has the DNA TGTGCCAGCAGGCTAGGGACAGTCGAAGCTTTCTTT. This codes for CASRLGTVEAFF.

The V gene is TRBV9, the J gene TRBJ2-7, with D possibly matching TRBD1 (6 bases). CDR1 and CDR2 (germline): SGDLS, YYNGEE. V was clipped by 4 bases and J by 6 bases, with 17 bases between them. The CDR3 extends over 14 amino acids. CDR3 bases: TGTGCCAGCAGCCCCCGGTTGTTGGGGGCCGAGCAGTACTTC. As protein: CASSPRLLGAEQYF.

This chain joins TRBV12-3 or TRBV12-4 and TRBJ2-1; 11 bases are a match to TRBD1. V lost 5 bases to trimming and J lost 8 bases; unmatched junction nucleotides: 8. The CDR3 is made up of 15 amino acids. The CDR3 DNA reads TGTGCCAGCAGTACCTGGACAGGGGGCCGTGATGAGCAGTTCTTC. Amino acid sequence: CASSTWTGGRDEQFF.

This sequence joins TRBV20-1 and TRBJ2-3; D assignment may be TRBD1 or TRBD2 (6 bases each). The germline CDR1 and CDR2 sequences are DFQATT and SNEGSKA (reference sequence). CDR3 length: 16 residues. The V end was cut by 1 base, the J end by 4 bases, with 18 bases between. CDR3 amino acids: CSARGQEASDSDTQYF. CDR3 nucleotide sequence: TGCAGTGCTAGAGGACAGGAGGCTAGCGACTCAGATACGCAGTATTTT.

The rearrangement uses TRBV14 and TRBJ1-4, with a possible D match to TRBD1 (6 bases). The V gene lost 4 bases and the J gene lost 0 bases, with 12 bases spanning the gap. CDR1 SGHDN and CDR2 FVKESK come from the germline V gene. The CDR3 contains 16 residues. This chain's CDR3 is CASSPGHFATNEKLFF. In nucleotides, the CDR3 is TGTGCCAGCAGCCCGGGACATTTCGCAACTAATGAAAAACTGTTTTTT.

The chain couples TRBV12-3 or TRBV12-4 to TRBJ2-5; D remains ambiguous. There are 13 residues in the CDR3. Trimming stripped 2 bases from V and 2 bases from J, with 6 bases between. The CDR3 nucleotides are TGTGCCAGCAGTTTATCTCCTCAAGAGACCCAGTACTTC. Its protein product is CASSLSPQETQYF.

This clonotype has only a few counts. The genes are TRBV9 and TRBJ2-3; 8 bases align to TRBD2. The CDR3 has 17 amino acids. Germline-derived CDR1 and CDR2 are SGDLS and YYNGEE. V shed 0 bases and J 2 bases; nucleotides not matched to a gene: 8. Written as DNA, the CDR3 is TGTGCCAGCAGCGTAGTGTCTAGCGGGTCCTCCACAGATACGCAGTATTTT. It translates to CASSVVSSGSSTDTQYF.

The rearrangement joins TRBV9 to TRBJ2-3, with 14 bases matching TRBD2. Germline lookup yields CDR1 SGDLS and CDR2 YYNGEE. This CDR3 contains 16 residues. Trimming took 3 bases from V and 4 from J; bases not matched to a gene: 4. Written as DNA, the CDR3 is TGTGCCAGCAGCGGACTAGCGGGAGGGCCAGCAGATACGCAGTATTTT. This encodes CASSGLAGGPADTQYF.

Comment on this clonotype: A read error is likely, as this CDR3 ends without the conserved phenylalanine or tryptophan. The chain carries TRBV27 and TRBJ2-1; 9 bases line up with TRBD2. Germline CDR1 reads MNHEY; CDR2 reads SMNVEV (reference sequence). The junction had 10 bases not matched to a gene; V was cut back by 4 bases and J by 9 bases. The CDR3 sequence is 15 residues long. The CDR3 DNA sequence: TGTGCCAGCAGTTCCAAGGGACTAGCAGGAAGTGAGCAGTTCTCC. Its protein is CASSSKGLAGSEQFS.

The genes are TRBV21-1 and TRBJ1-2. TRBV21-1 is a listed pseudogene. This CDR3 has 12 residues. Here the CDR3 reads CASSKDHGFHTF. CDR3 in DNA: TGTGCCAGCAGCAAAGATCACGGCTTCCACACCTTC.

This clonotype was found once. The rearrangement joins TRBV5-1 to TRBJ1-6; 10 bases match TRBD1. CDR1 and CDR2 (germline): SGHRS, YFSETQ. This CDR3 contains 13 residues. Unmatched junction bases numbered 2, after V lost 4 bases and J lost 10 bases. CDR3: CASSEGQGSPLHF. CDR3 sequence (DNA): TGCGCCAGCAGCGAGGGACAGGGGTCACCCCTCCACTTT.

V gene TRBV4-2 combines with J gene TRBJ2-7; 10 bases map to TRBD1. CDR3 length equals 14 residues. Germline CDR1 is LGHNA and CDR2 is YNFKEQ. V shed 3 bases and J 6 bases; nucleotides not matched to a gene: 5. The CDR3 protein is CASSQDRGRSEQYF. The CDR3 DNA follows: TGTGCCAGCAGCCAGGACAGGGGGAGGAGCGAGCAGTACTTC.

The V call is TRBV20-1, the J call TRBJ2-1; 8 nucleotides match TRBD2. The CDR3 totals 15 residues. J lost 4 bases, V lost 6 bases, and 11 bases had no gene match. Germline values: CDR1 DFQATT, CDR2 SNEGSKA (reference sequence). CDR3 in DNA: TGCAGTGCGGAACACTGGGCTAGCGGGTACAATGAGCAGTTCTTC. Its translation is CSAEHWASGYNEQFF.